Reported below is one TCR beta chain. Vbeta (60) and Jbeta (13) primers were used in the PCR. The assay was immunoSEQ multiplex PCR, and TCRdb's table has in-frame clones only and misses some. The data hold about 150,000 clones, with 80% to 85% observed a single time. The CDR3 covers 14 residues. V dropped 4 bases and J dropped 9 bases, with 14 bases sitting between them. Germline loops: CDR1 SGHRS, CDR2 YFSETQ. These data are taken from a study of cytomegalovirus exposure and HLA in healthy donors. Healthy bone marrow donors formed the donor group. The sample was PBMCs. This sequence was found in a male donor in good health and CMV-seronegative. V is TRBV5-1 and J is TRBJ1-6; a weak D match, TRBD1 (6 bases). The CDR3 DNA follows: TGCGCCAGCAGCCGGAACAGGGATAGTTCACCCCTCCACTTT. Translation gives CASSRNRDSSPLHF.